The present T cell receptor (beta chain) was sequenced within a study of T cell responses to AZD1222 COVID-19 vaccine. The study's findings and limits: Sampling that yielded the repertoires occurred only after the peak T cell response. Only a handful of people who got AZD1222 tested seropositive at baseline. Nearly half of the spike-specific TCRs reportedly recognize variant regions that carry no mutations.

For this clone: The target antigen is unknown.

With 5 bases clipped from V and 13 bases from J, the junction kept 7 bases outside the gene matches. The germline CDR1 and CDR2 sequences are SGHVS and FNYEAQ. The CDR3 is 12 residues long. Only in-frame clones appear in the TCRdb table, and some are missing; sequencing was by immunoSEQ multiplex PCR. The sample gives 100,000 to 150,000 clones, approximately 90% of which show up once; under 4.5% is in the top ten. The rearrangement links TRBV7-6 to TRBJ1-4, with TRBD1 matching 7 bases. Here the sequenced sample was peripheral blood, taken on day 0 of AZD1222 vaccination. The clonotype was recovered from an adult in good health. The CDR3 spells CASSVPGQRLFF. CDR3 bases: TGTGCCAGCAGCGTCCCGGGACAGAGACTGTTTTTT.